This T cell receptor (beta chain) is from a study of molecular identifiers for immune sequencing clone quantification. The CDR3 sequence is 15 residues long. After removal of 6 bases from V and 5 bases from J, the junction contained 9 bases not matched to a gene. Previously described methods and listed TCR primers were used for bulk TCR libraries. TCRdb re-derived calls from the PCR reads in MiXCR, one entry per CDR3 protein. This table holds about 100,000 distinct CDR3 sequences, roughly 23% found once. Libraries of naive CD8 cells were prepared from around 20,000 to 1,000,000 sorted cells using 10%, 30% or 50% RNA. This clonotype was counted many times.

Material: naive CD8+ T cells from blood, with Jurkat cell RNA spiked in. Subset meaning: FACS-sorted CD8+CD4-CCR7+CD45RA+ naive T cells. The receptor was derived from a human donor in good health. Some libraries in this study had Jurkat cell RNA spiked in. V and J are TRBV12-3 or TRBV12-4 and TRBJ1-5, with 8 bases fitting TRBD1. CDR3 region: CASRPDQGADQPQHF. Here the CDR3 DNA reads TGTGCCAGCAGACCAGATCAGGGGGCCGATCAGCCCCAGCATTTT.